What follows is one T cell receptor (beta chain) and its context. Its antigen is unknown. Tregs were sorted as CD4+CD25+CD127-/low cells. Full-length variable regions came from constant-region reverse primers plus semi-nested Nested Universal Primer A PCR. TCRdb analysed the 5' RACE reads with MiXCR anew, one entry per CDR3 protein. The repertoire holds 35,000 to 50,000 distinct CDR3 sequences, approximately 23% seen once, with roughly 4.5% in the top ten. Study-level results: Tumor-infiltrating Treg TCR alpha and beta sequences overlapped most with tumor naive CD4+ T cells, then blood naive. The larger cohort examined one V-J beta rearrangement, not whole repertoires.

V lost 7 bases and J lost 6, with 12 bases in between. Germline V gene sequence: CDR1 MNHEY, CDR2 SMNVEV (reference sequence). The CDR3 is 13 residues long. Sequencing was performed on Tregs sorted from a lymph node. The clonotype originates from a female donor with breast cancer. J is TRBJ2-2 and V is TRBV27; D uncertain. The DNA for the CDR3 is TGTGCCAGCACGGATAATGGATCCGGGGAGCTGTTTTTT. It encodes CASTDNGSGELFF.